This TCR beta chain came from a study of patients and donors after allogeneic stem cell transplantation. Germline assignment: CDR1 KGHDR and CDR2 SFDVKD. The CDR3 is 12 residues long. Between the trimmed V and J ends, which lost 1 base and 7 bases, there was a span of 4 bases. In this sample, this clonotype turned up many times. TCRdb reprocessed the RT-PCR reads with MiXCR, giving one entry per CDR3 protein. This sample has about 110,000 distinct CDR3 sequences, with over 30% found just once. This sequence was found in a human donor who was either an allogeneic HSCT recipient or a stem cell or donor lymphocyte infusion donor (not recorded which). It is not recorded whose cells these are; they may come from a transplant donor. Sequencing was carried out using blood, either unsorted or a sorted T cell fraction (not recorded which). The chain has TRBV24-1 and TRBJ1-5; no clear D. The CDR3 bases are TGTGCCACCAGTGATTTCGGACAGCCCCAGCATTTT. This codes for CATSDFGQPQHF.